The TCR beta chain described here comes from a study of shared clonotypes between healthy human individuals. Study observations and caveats: On the whole, naive subsets had larger estimated richness than memory subsets had.

In the CD4+ fraction, cells were divided into CD45RA+ naive and CD45RA-negative memory subsets. Deep-level running was used for the assay. The repertoire was sequenced with immunoSEQ multiplex PCR; TCRdb's copy has only in-frame clones and lacks some. In the table there are millions of clones, over 85% of which are singletons. Germline assignment: CDR1 SEHNR and CDR2 FQNEAQ (reference sequence). The V gene end was trimmed by 0 bases and the J gene end by 4 bases; junction bases not matched to a gene: 8. CDR3 size: 16 residues. As for this clone: What it binds is unknown.

The chain joins TRBV7-9 to TRBJ2-5, with 7 bases aligning to TRBD2. The sequence came from a man between 18 and 29 years old in good health. The source material was naive CD4+ T cells sorted from blood. Subset in this sample: CD45RA+ positively selected. The CDR3, as DNA: TGTGCCAGCAGCTTAGCGGTACCTAGCGGTGGAGAGACCCAGTACTTC. This encodes CASSLAVPSGGETQYF.